This TCR beta chain appears in the sequencing data of a study of blood T cells in healthy people across ages. Concerning this clonotype: The antigen remains undetermined.

A sample-barcoded 5' primer and a J-beta primer mix were used in a second PCR of roughly 7 to 12 cycles. A single record per CDR3 protein comes from TCRdb applying MiXCR to the 5' RACE reads. The table includes about 1.1 million distinct CDR3 sequences, under 40% detected once. Broader study findings: Estimates based on one million T cells were treated as lower bounds. Comparison with aged donors showed that long-lived donors had more naive CD4+ cells and higher diversity.

The CDR3 sequence is 14 residues long. Germline V lookup: CDR1 SGHRS, CDR2 YFSETQ. Trimming cost V 4 bases and J 1 base, with 11 bases left between them. This chain uses TRBV5-1 with TRBJ2-5; D unresolved. Source material: blood. The origin of this receptor is a young man in good health. CDR3 sequence reads: CASSTGSAQETQYF. The CDR3 DNA follows: TGCGCCAGCAGCACGGGCAGCGCCCAAGAGACCCAGTACTTC.